This TCR beta chain was identified during a study of cytomegalovirus exposure and HLA in healthy donors. J gave up 6 bases and V 2 bases, and 6 bases lay outside the gene matches. The germline gives CDR1 SGDLS, CDR2 YYNGEE. The CDR3 runs 16 residues. The protocol was immunoSEQ multiplex PCR, while the TCRdb copy is restricted to in-frame clones and leaves out a portion. The sample lists under 250,000 clones, just over 90% occurring once. The clonotype was recovered from a woman between 18 and 30 years old in good health and CMV-seronegative. V usage is TRBV9 and J usage is TRBJ2-1; 12 nucleotides agree with TRBD2. Source material: PBMCs. DNA of the CDR3: TGTGCCAGCAGCGTTGGGGCGACTAGCGGGAGCAATGAGCAGTTCTTC. Its protein product is CASSVGATSGSNEQFF.